This entry describes one T cell receptor (beta chain). Antigen unknown. The germline CDR1 and CDR2 sequences are SGHNT and YYREEE (reference sequence). CDR3 length equals 14 residues. Trimming cost V 2 bases and J 1 base, with 8 bases left between them. Produced via immunoSEQ multiplex PCR; TCRdb's table is partial and in-frame only. The sample has about 110,000 clones; about 88% are singletons. The entry originates in a study of T cell responses to AZD1222 COVID-19 vaccine. Study at large: Pooled together were second doses at about 4 or about 12 weeks.

Study-wide points: Close to half of all spike-specific TCRs reportedly target regions of the variants that are unmutated. Spike-specific TCR breadth rose after two AZD1222 doses, and depth rose as well. Repertoires were obtained only post-peak T cell response.

The source of this sequence is an adult in good health. The V and J genes are TRBV5-4 and TRBJ2-3; D gene unclear. The starting material was peripheral blood, obtained on day 0 of AZD1222 vaccination. In DNA, the CDR3 is TGTGCCAGCAGCTTACCCTCGGGCACAGATACGCAGTATTTT. Its translation is CASSLPSGTDTQYF. Filled out from reference TRBV5-4 and TRBJ2-3, the complete variable domain reads ETGVTQSPTHLIKTRGQQVTLRCSSQSGHNTVSWYQQALGQGPQFIFQYYREEENGRGNFPPRFSGLQFPNYSSELNVNALELDDSALYLCASSLPSGTDTQYFGPGTRLTVL.